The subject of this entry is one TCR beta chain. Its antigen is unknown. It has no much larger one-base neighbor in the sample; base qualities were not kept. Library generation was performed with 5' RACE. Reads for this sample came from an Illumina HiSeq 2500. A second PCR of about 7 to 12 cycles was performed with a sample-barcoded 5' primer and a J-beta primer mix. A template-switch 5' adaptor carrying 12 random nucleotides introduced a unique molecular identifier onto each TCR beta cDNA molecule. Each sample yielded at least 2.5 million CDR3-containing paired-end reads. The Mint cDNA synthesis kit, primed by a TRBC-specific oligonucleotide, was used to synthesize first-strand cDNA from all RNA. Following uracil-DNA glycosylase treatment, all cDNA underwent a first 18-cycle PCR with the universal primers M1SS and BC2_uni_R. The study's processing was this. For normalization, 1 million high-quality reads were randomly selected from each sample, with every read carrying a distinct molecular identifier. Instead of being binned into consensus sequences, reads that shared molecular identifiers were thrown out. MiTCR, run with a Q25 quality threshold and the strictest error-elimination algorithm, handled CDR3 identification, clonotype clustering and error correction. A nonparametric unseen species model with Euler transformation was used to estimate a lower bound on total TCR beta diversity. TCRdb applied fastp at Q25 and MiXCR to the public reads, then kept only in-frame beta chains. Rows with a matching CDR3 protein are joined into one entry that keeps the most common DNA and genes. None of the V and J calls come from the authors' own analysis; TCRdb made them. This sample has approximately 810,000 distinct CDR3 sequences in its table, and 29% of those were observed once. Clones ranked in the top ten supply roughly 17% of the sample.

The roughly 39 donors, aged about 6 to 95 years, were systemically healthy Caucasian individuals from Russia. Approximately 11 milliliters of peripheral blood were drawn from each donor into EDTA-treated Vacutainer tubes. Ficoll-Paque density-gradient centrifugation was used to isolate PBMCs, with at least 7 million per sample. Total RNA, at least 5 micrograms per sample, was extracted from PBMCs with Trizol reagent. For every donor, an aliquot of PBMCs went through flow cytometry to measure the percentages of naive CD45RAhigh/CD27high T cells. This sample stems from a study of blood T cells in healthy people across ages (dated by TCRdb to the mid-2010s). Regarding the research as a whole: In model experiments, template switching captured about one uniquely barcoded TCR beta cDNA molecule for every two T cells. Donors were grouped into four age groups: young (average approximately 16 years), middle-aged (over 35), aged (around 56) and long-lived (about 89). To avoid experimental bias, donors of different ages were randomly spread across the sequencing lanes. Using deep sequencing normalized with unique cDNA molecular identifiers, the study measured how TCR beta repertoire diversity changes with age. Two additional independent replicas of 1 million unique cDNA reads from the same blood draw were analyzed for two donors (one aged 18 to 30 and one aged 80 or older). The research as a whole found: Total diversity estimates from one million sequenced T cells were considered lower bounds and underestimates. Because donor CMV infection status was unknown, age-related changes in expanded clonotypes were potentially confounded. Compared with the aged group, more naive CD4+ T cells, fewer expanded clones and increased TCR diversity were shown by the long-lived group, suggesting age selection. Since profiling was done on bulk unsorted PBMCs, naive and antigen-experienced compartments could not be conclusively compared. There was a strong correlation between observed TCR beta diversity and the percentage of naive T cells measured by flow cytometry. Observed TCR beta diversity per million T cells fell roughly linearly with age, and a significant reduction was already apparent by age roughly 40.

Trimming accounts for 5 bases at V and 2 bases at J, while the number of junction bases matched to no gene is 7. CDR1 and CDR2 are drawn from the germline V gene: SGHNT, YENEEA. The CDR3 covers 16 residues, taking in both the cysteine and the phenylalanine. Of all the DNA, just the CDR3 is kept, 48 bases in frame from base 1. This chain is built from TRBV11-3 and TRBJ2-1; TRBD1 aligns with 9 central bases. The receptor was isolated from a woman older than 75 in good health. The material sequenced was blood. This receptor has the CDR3 CASSLAGTGTYNEQFF. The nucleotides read TGTGCCAGCAGCCTAGCCGGGACAGGGACCTACAATGAGCAGTTCTTC.